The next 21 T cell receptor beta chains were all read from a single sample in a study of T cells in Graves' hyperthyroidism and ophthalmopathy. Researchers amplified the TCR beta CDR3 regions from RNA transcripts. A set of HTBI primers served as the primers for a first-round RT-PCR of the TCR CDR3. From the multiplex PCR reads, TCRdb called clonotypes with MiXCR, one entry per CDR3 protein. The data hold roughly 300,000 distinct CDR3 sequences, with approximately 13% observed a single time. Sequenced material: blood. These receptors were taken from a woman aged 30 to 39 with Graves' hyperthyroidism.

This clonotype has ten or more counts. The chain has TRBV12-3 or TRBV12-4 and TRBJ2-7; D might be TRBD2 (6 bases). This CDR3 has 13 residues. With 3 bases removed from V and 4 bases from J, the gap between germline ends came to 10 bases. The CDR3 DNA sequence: TGTGCCAGCAGTTTGGAGGGAGCTTACGAGCAGTACTTC. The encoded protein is CASSLEGAYEQYF.

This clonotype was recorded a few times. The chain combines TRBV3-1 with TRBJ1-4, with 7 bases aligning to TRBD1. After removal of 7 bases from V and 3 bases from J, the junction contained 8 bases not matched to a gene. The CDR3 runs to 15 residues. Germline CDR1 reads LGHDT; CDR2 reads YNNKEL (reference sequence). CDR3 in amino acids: CASTSGGRANEKLFF. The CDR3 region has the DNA TGTGCCAGCACATCAGGGGGTAGGGCTAATGAAAAACTGTTTTTT.

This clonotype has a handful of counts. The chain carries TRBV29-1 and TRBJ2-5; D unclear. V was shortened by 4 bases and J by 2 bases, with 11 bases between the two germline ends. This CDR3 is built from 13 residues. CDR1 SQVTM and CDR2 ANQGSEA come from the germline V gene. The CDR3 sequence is CSVVDSKQETQYF. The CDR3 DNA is TGCAGCGTTGTGGATAGCAAACAAGAGACCCAGTACTTC. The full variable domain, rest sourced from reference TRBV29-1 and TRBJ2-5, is SAVISQKPSRDICQRGTSLTIQCQVDSQVTMMFWYRQQPGQSLTLIATANQGSEATYESGFVIDKFPISRPNLTFSTLTVSNMSPEDSSIYLCSVVDSKQETQYFGPGTRLLVL.

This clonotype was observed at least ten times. The CDR3 sequence is CASSSRLAGNNEQFF. The CDR3 nucleotides are TGTGCCAGCAGCTCTCGACTAGCGGGAAACAATGAGCAGTTCTTC. The gene calls are TRBV7-2 and TRBJ2-1, with 11 bases fitting TRBD2. From germline, CDR1 is SGHTA and CDR2 FQGNSA. The V segment lost 4 bases and the J segment 5 bases; nucleotides outside the gene matches: 4. This CDR3 comprises 15 residues. The full variable domain, completed using reference TRBV7-2 and TRBJ2-1, is GAGVSQSPSNKVTEKGKDVELRCDPISGHTALYWYRQSLGQGLEFLIYFQGNSAPDKSGLPSDRFSAERTGGSVSTLTIQRTQQEDSAVYLCASSSRLAGNNEQFFGPGTRLTVL.

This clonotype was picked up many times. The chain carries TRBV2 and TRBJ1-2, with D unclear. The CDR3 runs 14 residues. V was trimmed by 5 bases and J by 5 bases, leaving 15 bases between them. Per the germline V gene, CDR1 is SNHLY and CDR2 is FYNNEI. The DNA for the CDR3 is TGTGCCAGCAGTCGGTCACAGTTCTTATATGGCTACACCTTC. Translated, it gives CASSRSQFLYGYTF.

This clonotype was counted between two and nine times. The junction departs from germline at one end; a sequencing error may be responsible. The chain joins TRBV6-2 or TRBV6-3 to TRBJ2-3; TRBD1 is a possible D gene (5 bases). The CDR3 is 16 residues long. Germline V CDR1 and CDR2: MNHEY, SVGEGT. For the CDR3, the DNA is TGTGCCAGCAGTTACGTACAGGACCGCCTCACAGGTACGCAGTATTTT. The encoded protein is CASSYVQDRLTGTQYF.

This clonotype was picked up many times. The CDR3 DNA reads TGCAGCGTTGAAGATCCAGGGAATGAGCAGTTCTTC. This codes for CSVEDPGNEQFF. The chain joins TRBV29-1 to TRBJ2-1; D is possibly TRBD1 (5 bases). Germline-derived CDR1 and CDR2 are SQVTM and ANQGSEA. Trimming pared 0 bases from V and 7 bases from J, leaving 7 bases between. There are 12 residues in the CDR3.

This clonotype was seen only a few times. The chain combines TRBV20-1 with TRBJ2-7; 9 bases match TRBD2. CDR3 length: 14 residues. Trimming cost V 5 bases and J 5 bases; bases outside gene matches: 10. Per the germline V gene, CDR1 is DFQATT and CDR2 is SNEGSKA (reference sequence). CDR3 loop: CSAWNTGTSNEQYF. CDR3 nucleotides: TGCAGTGCTTGGAATACCGGGACTAGCAACGAGCAGTACTTC.

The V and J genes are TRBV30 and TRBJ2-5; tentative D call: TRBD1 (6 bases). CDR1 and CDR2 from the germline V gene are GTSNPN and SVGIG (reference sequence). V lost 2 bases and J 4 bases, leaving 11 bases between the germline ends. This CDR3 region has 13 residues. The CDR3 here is CAWSTGFSETQYF. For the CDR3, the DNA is TGTGCCTGGAGTACAGGGTTTTCAGAGACCCAGTACTTC. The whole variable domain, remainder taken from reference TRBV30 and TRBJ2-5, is SQTIHQWPATLVQPVGSPLSLECTVEGTSNPNLYWYRQAAGRGLQLLFYSVGIGQISSEVPQNLSASRPQDRQFILSSKKLLLSDSGFYLCAWSTGFSETQYFGPGTRLLVL.

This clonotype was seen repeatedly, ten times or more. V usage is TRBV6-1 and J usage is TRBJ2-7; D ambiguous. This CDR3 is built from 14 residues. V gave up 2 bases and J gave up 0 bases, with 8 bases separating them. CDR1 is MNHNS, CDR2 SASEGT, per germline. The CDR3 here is CASSETTGSYEQYF. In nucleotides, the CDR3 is TGTGCCAGCAGTGAAACAACGGGCTCCTACGAGCAGTACTTC.

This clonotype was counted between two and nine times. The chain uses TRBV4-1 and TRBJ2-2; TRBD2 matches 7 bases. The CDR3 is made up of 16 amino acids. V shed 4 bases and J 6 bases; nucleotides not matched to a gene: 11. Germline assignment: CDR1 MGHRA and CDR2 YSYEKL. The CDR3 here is CASSRWGLSGAGELFF. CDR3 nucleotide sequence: TGCGCCAGCAGCCGGTGGGGTTTAAGCGGGGCCGGGGAGCTGTTTTTT.

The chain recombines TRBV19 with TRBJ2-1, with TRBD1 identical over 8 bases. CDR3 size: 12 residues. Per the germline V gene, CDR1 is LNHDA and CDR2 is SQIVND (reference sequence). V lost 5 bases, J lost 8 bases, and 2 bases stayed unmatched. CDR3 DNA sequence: TGTGCCAGTAGTCAGGGGGCGGATGAGCAGTTCTTC. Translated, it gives CASSQGADEQFF.

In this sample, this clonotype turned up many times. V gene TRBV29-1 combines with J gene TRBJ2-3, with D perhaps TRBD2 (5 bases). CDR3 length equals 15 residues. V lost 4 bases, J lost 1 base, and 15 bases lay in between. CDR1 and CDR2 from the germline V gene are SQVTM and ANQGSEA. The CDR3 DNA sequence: TGCAGCGTTGCCAGCGGACCAAGCCGCACAGATACGCAGTATTTT. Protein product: CSVASGPSRTDTQYF.

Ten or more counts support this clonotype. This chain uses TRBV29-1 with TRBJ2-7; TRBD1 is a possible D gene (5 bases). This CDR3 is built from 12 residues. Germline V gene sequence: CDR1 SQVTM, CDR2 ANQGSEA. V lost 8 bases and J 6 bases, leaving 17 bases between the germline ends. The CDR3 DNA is TGCAGCCTTGCACAGGAGTCTGGCGAGCAGTACTTC. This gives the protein CSLAQESGEQYF.

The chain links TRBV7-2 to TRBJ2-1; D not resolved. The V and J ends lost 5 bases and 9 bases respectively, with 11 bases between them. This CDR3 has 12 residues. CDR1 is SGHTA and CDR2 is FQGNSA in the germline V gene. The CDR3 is CASSRSEIEQFF. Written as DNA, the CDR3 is TGTGCCAGCAGCCGGTCTGAGATTGAGCAGTTCTTC. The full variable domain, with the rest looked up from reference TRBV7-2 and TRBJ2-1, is GAGVSQSPSNKVTEKGKDVELRCDPISGHTALYWYRQSLGQGLEFLIYFQGNSAPDKSGLPSDRFSAERTGGSVSTLTIQRTQQEDSAVYLCASSRSEIEQFFGPGTRLTVL.

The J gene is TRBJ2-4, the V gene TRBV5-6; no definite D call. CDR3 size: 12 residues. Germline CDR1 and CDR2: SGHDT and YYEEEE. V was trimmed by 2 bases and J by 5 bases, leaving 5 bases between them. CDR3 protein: CASSFTQNIQYF. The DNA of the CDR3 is TGTGCCAGCAGCTTTACCCAAAACATTCAGTACTTC.

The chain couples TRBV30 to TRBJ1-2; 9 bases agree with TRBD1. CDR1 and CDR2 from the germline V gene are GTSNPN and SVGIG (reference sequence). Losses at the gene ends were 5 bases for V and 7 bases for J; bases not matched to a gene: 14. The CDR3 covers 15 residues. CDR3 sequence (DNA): TGTGCCTGGTTACCGAGGGACAGGGATGTATTTGGCTACACCTTC. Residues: CAWLPRDRDVFGYTF. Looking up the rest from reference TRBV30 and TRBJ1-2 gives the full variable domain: SQTIHQWPATLVQPVGSPLSLECTVEGTSNPNLYWYRQAAGRGLQLLFYSVGIGQISSEVPQNLSASRPQDRQFILSSKKLLLSDSGFYLCAWLPRDRDVFGYTFGSGTRLTVV.

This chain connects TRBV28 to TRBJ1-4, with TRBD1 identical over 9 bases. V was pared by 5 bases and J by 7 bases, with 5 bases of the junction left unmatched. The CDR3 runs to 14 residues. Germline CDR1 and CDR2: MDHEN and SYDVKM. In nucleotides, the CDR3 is TGTGCCAGCAGTCCGGGACAGGGAGGTGAAAAACTGTTTTTT. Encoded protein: CASSPGQGGEKLFF.

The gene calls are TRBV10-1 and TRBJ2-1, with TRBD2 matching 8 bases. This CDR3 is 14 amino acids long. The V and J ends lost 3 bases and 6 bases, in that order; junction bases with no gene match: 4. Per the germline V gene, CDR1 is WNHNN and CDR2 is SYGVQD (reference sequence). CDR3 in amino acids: CASSDGRASNEQFF. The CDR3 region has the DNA TGCGCCAGCAGTGACGGGAGGGCCAGCAATGAGCAGTTCTTC.

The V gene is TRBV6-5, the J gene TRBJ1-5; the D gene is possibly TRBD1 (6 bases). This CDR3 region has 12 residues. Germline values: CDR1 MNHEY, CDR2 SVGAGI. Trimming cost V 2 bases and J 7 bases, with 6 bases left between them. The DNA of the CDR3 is TGTGCCAGCAGTTACCAGGGGCAGCCCCAGCATTTT. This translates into CASSYQGQPQHF.

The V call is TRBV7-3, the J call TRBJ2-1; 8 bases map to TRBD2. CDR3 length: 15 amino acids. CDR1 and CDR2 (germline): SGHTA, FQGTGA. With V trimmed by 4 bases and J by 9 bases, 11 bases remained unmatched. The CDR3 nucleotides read TGTGCCAGCAGCTCCGAGGGACTAGAATTGAGTGAGCAGTTCTTC. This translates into CASSSEGLELSEQFF. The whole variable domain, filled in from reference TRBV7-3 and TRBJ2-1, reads GAGVSQTPSNKVTEKGKYVELRCDPISGHTALYWYRQSLGQGPEFLIYFQGTGAADDSGLPNDRFFAVRPEGSVSTLKIQRTERGDSAVYLCASSSEGLELSEQFFGPGTRLTVL.